The 17 T cell receptor beta chains listed next were all sequenced from one sample in a study of response to subunit inactivated influenza vaccine. Each CDR3 protein gets one entry after TCRdb re-called the RT-PCR reads with MiXCR. The sample records fewer than 650,000 distinct CDR3 sequences, under 15% being singletons. Source: PBMCs from blood, taken roughly 46 days after vaccination. These receptors were obtained from a man over 45 who received an inactivated influenza vaccine.

This clonotype was seen ten or more times. The chain's CDR3 is CASQGMGTNTGELFF. The DNA of the CDR3 is TGCGCCAGTCAGGGAATGGGCACCAACACCGGGGAGCTGTTTTTT. The chain employs TRBV5-1 and TRBJ2-2; a weak D match, TRBD1 (5 bases). Deletions cut 8 bases from V and 2 bases from J, with 16 bases between. The CDR3 is 15 residues long. The germline V gene has CDR1 SGHRS and CDR2 YFSETQ.

This clonotype was counted a few times. The chain couples TRBV15 to TRBJ2-2; D ambiguous. This CDR3 is built from 14 residues. CDR1 and CDR2 from the germline V gene are LNHNV and YYDKDF (reference sequence). V shed 5 bases and J shed 4 bases, with 11 bases lying between them. CDR3 region: CATSLFTTTGELFF. CDR3 in DNA: TGTGCCACCAGCCTCTTCACAACCACCGGGGAGCTGTTTTTT.

This clonotype was seen a handful of times. The chain links TRBV12-3 or TRBV12-4 to TRBJ1-5; TRBD1 is a possible D gene (6 bases). The CDR3 length is 14 residues. The V and J ends lost 7 bases and 4 bases respectively, with 14 bases between them. DNA of the CDR3: TGTGCCAGCAAAGCCGGGACACCTAATCAGCCCCAGCATTTT. Its translation is CASKAGTPNQPQHF.

There are a few counts of this clonotype. The chain recombines TRBV29-1 with TRBJ2-5, with D perhaps matching TRBD1 or TRBD2 (5 bases each). The CDR3 covers 16 residues. CDR1 and CDR2 from the germline V gene are SQVTM and ANQGSEA. The germline V and J ends were trimmed by 0 bases and 4 bases, with 18 bases remaining between them. The CDR3 bases are TGCAGCGTTGAAGATCTTGAGTCCCGAGGGGTAGAGACCCAGTACTTC. Protein: CSVEDLESRGVETQYF. Combining the CDR3 with reference TRBV29-1 and TRBJ2-5 gives the whole variable domain SAVISQKPSRDICQRGTSLTIQCQVDSQVTMMFWYRQQPGQSLTLIATANQGSEATYESGFVIDKFPISRPNLTFSTLTVSNMSPEDSSIYLCSVEDLESRGVETQYFGPGTRLLVL.

The rearrangement joins TRBV20-1 to TRBJ1-6; TRBD1 might be the D (5 bases). This CDR3 region has 17 residues. Trimming took 6 bases from V and 1 from J, leaving 19 bases between them. The germline V gene has CDR1 DFQATT and CDR2 SNEGSKA (reference sequence). CDR3 residues: CSATGTGRNSYNSPLHF. CDR3 DNA: TGCAGTGCAACGGGGACCGGGCGCAATTCCTATAATTCACCCCTCCACTTT.

This clonotype turned up a few times. The chain combines TRBV5-1 with TRBJ2-7; D is undetermined. From germline, CDR1 is SGHRS and CDR2 YFSETQ. This CDR3 region has 15 residues. V was pared by 0 bases and J by 2 bases, with 12 bases between. The CDR3 DNA is TGCGCCAGCAGCTTGGAGGCAGGTCCACCCTACGAGCAGTACTTC. Protein: CASSLEAGPPYEQYF.

This clonotype was picked up a small number of times. The chain links TRBV3-1 to TRBJ2-5; D not certain. In germline, CDR1 is LGHDT, CDR2 YNNKEL (reference sequence). The CDR3 runs 15 residues. V lost 6 bases, J lost 5 bases, and 19 bases lay in between. The CDR3 protein is CASRDGLTPRETQYF. The CDR3 nucleotides are TGTGCCAGCAGAGACGGATTGACCCCTCGGGAGACCCAGTACTTC.

Ten or more counts support this clonotype. This sequence joins TRBV12-3 or TRBV12-4 and TRBJ2-5; weak D call: TRBD2 (5 bases). This CDR3 region has 13 residues. Trimming removed 3 bases at V and 7 bases at J, with 12 bases between. The DNA of the CDR3 is TGTGCCAGCAGTTTGGGGAGTTTTGGGACCCAGTACTTC. It yields the protein CASSLGSFGTQYF.

This clonotype was counted ten times or more. The chain links TRBV28 to TRBJ2-2; TRBD1 matches 10 bases. J gave up 7 bases and V 5 bases, and 7 bases lay outside the gene matches. Germline loops: CDR1 MDHEN, CDR2 SYDVKM. This CDR3 has 15 residues. For the CDR3, the DNA is TGTGCCAGCAGTCCCCTCAGGGACAGGGGCGGGGAGCTGTTTTTT. This gives the protein CASSPLRDRGGELFF. Combining the CDR3 with reference TRBV28 and TRBJ2-2 gives the whole variable domain DVKVTQSSRYLVKRTGEKVFLECVQDMDHENMFWYRQDPGLGLRLIYFSYDVKMKEKGDIPEGYSVSREKKERFSLILESASTNQTSMYLCASSPLRDRGGELFFGEGSRLTVL.

At least ten counts were recorded for this clonotype. V gene TRBV7-2 combines with J gene TRBJ2-1; TRBD2 might be the D (6 bases). CDR1 and CDR2 (germline): SGHTA, FQGNSA. Trimming cost V 1 base and J 3 bases, with 16 bases left between them. CDR3 size: 17 residues. The CDR3 DNA reads TGTGCCAGCAGCTTAGTGGCGTTTGCGGGGAACTACAATGAGCAGTTCTTC. Translating gives CASSLVAFAGNYNEQFF.

This chain uses TRBV24-1 with TRBJ1-2; D possibly corresponds to TRBD1 (5 bases). Germline CDR1 reads KGHDR; CDR2 reads SFDVKD. V lost 1 base, J lost 2 bases, and 7 bases lay in between. The CDR3 runs to 14 residues. This CDR3 reads CATSDFDRNYGYTF. As DNA, the CDR3 is TGTGCCACCAGTGATTTTGACAGAAACTATGGCTACACCTTC.

The V and J genes are TRBV4-3 and TRBJ2-1; D ambiguous. The CDR3 contains 17 residues. Deletions cut 4 bases from V and 0 bases from J, with 16 bases between. The germline V gene encodes CDR1 LGHNA and CDR2 YSLEER. The CDR3 reads CASSLTPPRDSYNEQFF. The CDR3, as DNA: TGCGCCAGCAGCCTTACGCCACCAAGGGACTCCTACAATGAGCAGTTCTTC.

The J gene is TRBJ2-5, the V gene TRBV7-8; maybe TRBD1 (8 bases). Per the germline V gene, CDR1 is SGHVS and CDR2 is FQNEAQ. The CDR3 extends over 18 amino acids. V lost 5 bases to trimming and J lost 4 bases, with 26 bases between them. CDR3 coding DNA: TGTGCCAGCAGCACGAGGGCCCGGACAGGGAGGGATACAGAGACCCAGTACTTC. Its protein is CASSTRARTGRDTETQYF.

This clonotype has a handful of counts. The V and J genes are TRBV5-1 and TRBJ2-2; TRBD2 agrees at 8 bases. J lost 5 bases, V lost 6 bases, and 9 bases had no gene match. The CDR3 totals 15 residues. From germline, CDR1 is SGHRS and CDR2 YFSETQ. The CDR3 DNA reads TGCGCCAGCACCTCCCTACTAGCGGAGACCGGGGAGCTGTTTTTT. Residues: CASTSLLAETGELFF.

This clonotype was counted between two and nine times. The V gene is TRBV20-1, the J gene TRBJ1-6, with D unclear. CDR3 length equals 19 residues. V lost 0 bases and J lost 0, with 18 bases in between. Germline values: CDR1 DFQATT, CDR2 SNEGSKA (reference sequence). As DNA, the CDR3 is TGCAGTGCTAGAGATATCAAGACATGGGAGAGCTCCTATAATTCACCCCTCCACTTT. This codes for CSARDIKTWESSYNSPLHF.

This sequence joins TRBV12-3 or TRBV12-4 and TRBJ2-5; 10 positions match TRBD2. The CDR3 sequence is 15 residues long. V shed 7 bases, J shed 5 bases, and the junction held 10 bases outside the gene matches. CDR3 sequence (DNA): TGTGCCAGCAAGGAACTAGCGGGGAGGGGGGAGACCCAGTACTTC. This gives the protein CASKELAGRGETQYF.

The chain combines TRBV6-5 with TRBJ1-1; D is ambiguous. The germline CDR1 and CDR2 sequences are MNHEY and SVGAGI. This CDR3 has 13 amino acids. V lost 2 bases and J 0 bases, leaving 4 bases between the germline ends. In nucleotides, the CDR3 is TGTGCCAGCAGTTACAGGGTGAACACTGAAGCTTTCTTT. It is translated as CASSYRVNTEAFF.